What follows describes a single T cell receptor (beta chain). This clone's antigen is unknown. No base quality values were provided; no much bigger clone lies one nucleotide off. Sequencing instrument: Illumina NovaSeq 6000. cDNA libraries for TCRalpha and TCRbeta were prepared by 5'RACE using constant-segment primers, with sample barcodes and unique molecular identifiers added. Trizol reagent was used to extract RNA from every sample. Libraries were amplified in two PCR steps, with a second sample barcode and Illumina TruSeq adapters added in the second step. Sequencing of libraries was performed on an Illumina NovaSeq with 2 x 150 bp paired-end reads. The paper's data handling went like this. The reads were demultiplexed and collapsed into UMI-guided consensus sequences using migec v1.2.7. With mixcr v2.1.11, UMI consensuses were aligned to TRA and TRB V and J templates and assembled into clonotypes. Expanded or contracted clonotypes were those called significant by both edgeR and NoisET, with noise models trained on biological replicates. edgeR calls used a false discovery rate-adjusted p below 0.01 and a log2 fold-change threshold of 1. As an exploratory analysis of dynamics, PCA with hierarchical clustering was applied to max-normalized trajectories of the 1000 most abundant clonotypes. Separately sequenced CD4+ and CD8+ repertoires were used to assign the CD4 or CD8 phenotype of responding clones. TCRdb trimmed the raw reads at Q25, called clones with MiXCR and kept productive beta chains. CDR3 protein duplicates are merged, each entry listing the most common genes and DNA. TCRdb, not the original authors, processed these V and J calls. This sample gives roughly 300,000 distinct CDR3 sequences in total; around 15% of them show up just once. The leading ten clones occupy roughly 23% of the sample.

This entry belongs to a study of T-cell memory formation after mild COVID-19 (dated by TCRdb to the early 2020s). About the investigation overall: TCR sequence clusters from the two donors were found to be largely donor specific. T-cell clones expanding and contracting after mild COVID-19 in a couple of donors were tracked by longitudinal TCRalpha and TCRbeta repertoire sequencing. Two young, previously healthy adult volunteers, one female and one male, were included in the cohort. Broader findings and caveats from the paper: From day 15 to 85, contracting clones showed balanced CD4/CD8 phenotypes, whereas a second wave of clones that expanded from day 15 to 37 leaned towards CD4+. Only two mild cases were covered by the study, and larger cohorts that include severe cases with pre-infection samples were considered necessary. SARS-CoV-2 specificity was not confirmed for the second-wave clones peaking on day 37. The detection of some responding clones in pre-infection memory suggests that pre-existing cross-reactive memory T cells joined the SARS-CoV-2 response. Contracting CD4+ clones were located mainly in the CM and EM memory subsets, whereas CD8+ clones were found to be enriched in EMRA.

Ficoll-Paque density gradient centrifugation was the method used to isolate PBMCs. Sequenced: PBMCs or a T cell subset sorted from them (not recorded which). The source is a man younger than 35 who had mild COVID-19 (a few samples of this study predate the infection). The sample titles of this study are shuffled in the database, so cell type and time point are left out; the donor was told from shared clones.

The CDR3 amino acid sequence is: CAIRAGTSTDTQYF. The DNA reads TGTGCCATCAGGGCGGGGACTAGCACAGATACGCAGTATTTT. The chain links TRBV10-3 with TRBJ2-3, with TRBD2 perhaps the D gene, on 6 matching bases. Inclusive of the bounding cysteine and phenylalanine, the CDR3 is 14 residues long. The read is trimmed to its CDR3 DNA, 42 bases read in frame from base 1. The junction shows trimming of 6 bases on V and 0 bases on J, plus 10 bases between the germline ends. Taken from the germline V gene, the CDR1 and CDR2 loops are ENHRY and SYGVKD.